One and the same sample provided the 22 T cell receptor beta chains below, sequenced in a study of cytomegalovirus exposure and HLA in healthy donors. The PCR was carried out with 60 Vbeta primers and 13 Jbeta primers. The data were produced by immunoSEQ multiplex PCR, yet TCRdb's version contains in-frame clones alone and is incomplete. The profile shows 100,000 to 150,000 clones, more than 60% of them singletons. The sample taken for sequencing was PBMCs. The receptors were gathered from a young woman in good health and CMV-seronegative.

The chain recombines TRBV7-9 with TRBJ2-1; no clear D. The germline V gene has CDR1 SEHNR and CDR2 FQNEAQ (reference sequence). V was pared by 5 bases and J by 13 bases, with 3 bases between. The CDR3 is 8 residues long. The CDR3 DNA reads TGTGCCAGCAGCCTTCAGTTCTTC. Translation: CASSLQFF.

The chain is built from TRBV21-1 and TRBJ1-5; TRBD1, the table's D call, lacks a check against the DNA. TRBV21-1 is marked as a pseudogene. The CDR3 has 14 residues. The DNA for the CDR3 is TGTGCCAGCAGCAATGGCAGGGTAGGTCAGCCCCAGCATTTT. This codes for CASSNGRVGQPQHF.

The rearrangement joins TRBV2 to TRBJ2-6; D unresolved. The CDR3 runs to 15 residues. CDR1 SNHLY and CDR2 FYNNEI come from the germline V gene. The V end was cut by 3 bases, the J end by 0 bases, with 6 bases between. The CDR3 spells CASSDTVSGANVLTF. Written as DNA, the CDR3 is TGTGCCAGCAGTGATACTGTCTCTGGGGCCAACGTCCTGACTTTC.

The chain combines TRBV29-1 with TRBJ2-1; 10 bases map to TRBD2. This CDR3 contains 16 residues. CDR1 and CDR2 from the germline V gene are SQVTM and ANQGSEA. With V trimmed by 7 bases and J by 7 bases, 16 bases remained unmatched. The CDR3 coding sequence is TGCAGCGACTTCAGCGGCCTAGCGGGAGTTTCTAATGAGCAGTTCTTC. It translates to CSDFSGLAGVSNEQFF.

In this sample, this clone turned up once. The J gene is TRBJ1-1, the V gene TRBV7-9; possible D gene TRBD1, 6 bases. Trimming shortened V by 1 base and J by 4 bases, and 13 bases separated the two germline ends. The germline V gene encodes CDR1 SEHNR and CDR2 FQNEAQ (reference sequence). This CDR3 is 15 amino acids long. The CDR3 DNA reads TGTGCCAGCAGCTTAGATCAGGGGAGGGCCACTGAAGCTTTCTTT. It encodes CASSLDQGRATEAFF.

This clone was counted between two and nine times. The chain recombines TRBV28 with TRBJ2-1; 7 positions match TRBD1. Germline values: CDR1 MDHEN, CDR2 SYDVKM. V was clipped by 3 bases and J by 6 bases; unmatched bases: 11. This CDR3 spans 16 amino acids. DNA for the CDR3: TGTGCCAGCAGTTTCCTTAGGGACAGCCTCCTCAATGAGCAGTTCTTC. It is translated as CASSFLRDSLLNEQFF.

This chain links TRBV19 with TRBJ1-5, with 10 bases that match TRBD1. The CDR3 is made up of 15 amino acids. The J segment lost 9 bases and the V segment lost 8 bases, leaving 13 bases of the junction unmatched. Germline V gives CDR1 LNHDA, CDR2 SQIVND (reference sequence). The CDR3 region has the DNA TGTGCCAGTGGACAGGGGGTGTTACCCGATTTGCCCCAGCATTTT. Translation gives CASGQGVLPDLPQHF. Based on the CDR3 plus reference TRBV19 and TRBJ1-5, the full variable domain is DGGITQSPKYLFRKEGQNVTLSCEQNLNHDAMYWYRQDPGQGLRLIYYSQIVNDFQKGDIAEGYSVSREKKESFPLTVTSAQKNPTAFYLCASGQGVLPDLPQHFGDGTRLSIL.

This sequence joins TRBV18 and TRBJ1-5; possibly TRBD1 for D (6 bases). Germline CDR1 reads KGHSH; CDR2 reads LQKENI. Between the trimmed V and J ends, which lost 3 bases and 6 bases, there was a span of 15 bases. CDR3 length: 15 residues. CDR3 DNA: TGTGCCAGCTCACCCGGGCAGGGGCAGGGTCAGCCCCAGCATTTT. Its translation: CASSPGQGQGQPQHF.

In nucleotides, the CDR3 is TGTGCCGAAAAAACAGGGGGCCGAGAGACCCAGTACTTC. Translation: CAEKTGGRETQYF. This chain uses TRBV6-1 with TRBJ2-5; 9 positions match TRBD1. Germline trimming cut 11 bases from V and 4 bases from J; bases unmatched to any gene: 8. The CDR3 is 13 amino acids. Germline V gene lookup returns CDR1 MNHNS and CDR2 SASEGT.

The gene calls are TRBV19 and TRBJ2-3, with TRBD2 matching 7 bases. CDR3 length: 17 amino acids. The germline V gene has CDR1 LNHDA and CDR2 SQIVND (reference sequence). Trimming cost V 4 bases and J 1 base; bases outside gene matches: 11. The CDR3 reads CASSTTFLAEGTDTQYF. In nucleotides, the CDR3 is TGTGCCAGTAGTACGACCTTCCTAGCGGAGGGCACAGATACGCAGTATTTT. Full variable domain (missing parts from reference TRBV19 and TRBJ2-3): DGGITQSPKYLFRKEGQNVTLSCEQNLNHDAMYWYRQDPGQGLRLIYYSQIVNDFQKGDIAEGYSVSREKKESFPLTVTSAQKNPTAFYLCASSTTFLAEGTDTQYFGPGTRLTVL.

The rearrangement uses TRBV9 and TRBJ2-5, with 7 bases identical to TRBD1. Losses at the gene ends were 3 bases for V and 3 bases for J; bases not matched to a gene: 14. CDR3 length equals 17 residues. CDR1 is SGDLS and CDR2 is YYNGEE in the germline V gene. The CDR3 here is CASSAGTVVSSKETQYF. The CDR3, as DNA: TGTGCCAGCAGCGCAGGGACAGTCGTATCCTCCAAAGAGACCCAGTACTTC. The variable domain in full, completed from reference TRBV9 and TRBJ2-5, reads DSGVTQTPKHLITATGQRVTLRCSPRSGDLSVYWYQQSLDQGLQFLIQYYNGEERAKGNILERFSAQQFPDLHSELNLSSLELGDSALYFCASSAGTVVSSKETQYFGPGTRLLVL.

This clone was picked up one time. The V gene is TRBV23-1, the J gene TRBJ1-4, with 7 bases identical to TRBD1. Being an ORF, TRBV23-1 has a function that is uncertain. V was pared by 6 bases and J by 8 bases, with 6 bases of the junction left unmatched. The length of the CDR3 is 13 residues. This chain's CDR3 is CASRDRPSEKLFF. The CDR3 DNA sequence: TGCGCCAGCAGGGACAGGCCGAGCGAAAAACTGTTTTTT.

The rearrangement links TRBV5-1 to TRBJ2-5, with 9 bases that match TRBD1. The CDR3 has 18 amino acids. Germline lookup yields CDR1 SGHRS and CDR2 YFSETQ. The V and J ends lost 1 base and 3 bases, in that order; junction bases with no gene match: 13. The CDR3 here is CASSLTQGAYGLEETQYF. CDR3 nucleotide sequence: TGCGCCAGCAGCTTGACACAGGGGGCTTACGGTCTGGAAGAGACCCAGTACTTC.

The CDR3 DNA reads TGTGCCAGCAATTTAGCGGGATCCCCCTACGAGCAGTACTTC. Translating it yields CASNLAGSPYEQYF. V is TRBV6-5 and J is TRBJ2-7; 8 nucleotides match TRBD2. The CDR3 has 14 residues. The germline CDR1 and CDR2 sequences are MNHEY and SVGAGI. Germline trimming cut 7 bases from V and 2 bases from J; bases unmatched to any gene: 7.

This clone was seen a handful of times. This chain connects TRBV10-3 to TRBJ2-7; 8 positions match TRBD1. Germline loops: CDR1 ENHRY, CDR2 SYGVKD. CDR3 length: 14 residues. V lost 6 bases and J lost 3; bases outside the gene matches: 7. As DNA, the CDR3 is TGTGCCATCAGCATGCCGGACAGGGACTACGAGCAGTACTTC. It is translated as CAISMPDRDYEQYF.

The rearrangement uses TRBV7-2 and TRBJ1-2; D call uncertain. This CDR3 has 12 amino acids. Trimming removed 3 bases at V and 4 bases at J, with 6 bases between. Per the germline V gene, CDR1 is SGHTA and CDR2 is FQGNSA. The chain's CDR3 is CASSFGSYGYTF. CDR3 nucleotide sequence: TGTGCCAGCAGCTTCGGGAGCTATGGCTACACCTTC.

This clone was recorded only once. V gene TRBV18 combines with J gene TRBJ2-5; D not resolved. Germline-derived CDR1 and CDR2 are KGHSH and LQKENI. V lost 4 bases, J lost 4 bases, and 7 bases lay in between. This CDR3 spans 12 amino acids. The CDR3, as DNA: TGTGCCAGCTCACACCCGGGAGAGACCCAGTACTTC. The encoded protein is CASSHPGETQYF.

The V gene is TRBV27, the J gene TRBJ1-1; D remains unclear. Per the germline V gene, CDR1 is MNHEY and CDR2 is SMNVEV (reference sequence). The CDR3 contains 15 residues. Trimming pared 5 bases from V and 0 bases from J, leaving 13 bases between. In nucleotides, the CDR3 is TGTGCCAGCAGTCCCCCCCTATTTATGAACACTGAAGCTTTCTTT. Translation: CASSPPLFMNTEAFF.

The gene calls are TRBV5-4 and TRBJ2-5; D perhaps matches TRBD1 (7 bases). The CDR3 extends over 17 amino acids. The V gene's germline CDR1 is SGHNT and CDR2 YYREEE (reference sequence). Trimming cost V 3 bases and J 5 bases, with 23 bases left between them. The chain's CDR3 is CASSSARDRSTRETQYF. The CDR3 region has the DNA TGTGCCAGCAGCTCAGCGCGGGACAGATCAACTAGGGAGACCCAGTACTTC.

This clone was seen once. V gene TRBV2 combines with J gene TRBJ2-7; maybe TRBD2 (6 bases). Germline CDR1 reads SNHLY; CDR2 reads FYNNEI. The CDR3 consists of 16 residues. The ends were cut back, 3 bases at V and 0 bases at J, with 15 bases in the middle. CDR3 sequence: CASSDPLGDFSYEQYF. CDR3 coding DNA: TGTGCCAGCAGTGACCCTTTGGGGGACTTCTCCTACGAGCAGTACTTC.

This sequence joins TRBV29-1 and TRBJ2-7; 9 bases agree with TRBD2. The CDR3 runs 16 residues. Germline V gene lookup returns CDR1 SQVTM and CDR2 ANQGSEA. J lost 0 bases, V lost 4 bases, and 10 bases had no gene match. The CDR3 loop is CSVVKIAGASSYEQYF. DNA of the CDR3: TGCAGCGTTGTAAAGATAGCGGGAGCGAGCTCCTACGAGCAGTACTTC.

The J gene is TRBJ2-2, the V gene TRBV27; 7 bases map to TRBD1. The CDR3 extends over 16 amino acids. The germline CDR1 and CDR2 sequences are MNHEY and SMNVEV (reference sequence). Trimming cost V 2 bases and J 0 bases; bases outside gene matches: 3. This CDR3 reads CASSLGTVANTGELFF. CDR3 nucleotide sequence: TGTGCCAGCAGTTTAGGGACAGTCGCGAACACCGGGGAGCTGTTTTTT.